This TCR beta chain was profiled in a study of tumor and adjacent non-tumor tissue in lung cancer. Study details: Patients were aged about 30 to 85, approximately ten men and about five women, stage I to III.

Germline values: CDR1 SGHAT, CDR2 FQNNGV. This CDR3 is 14 amino acids long. This sample's RNA came from whole unsorted tissue. In regard to this clonotype: What it recognizes is unknown. At one boundary the junction diverges from the germline segment, which might be a read error.

General study results and limits: Significantly higher TCR diversity was found in tumor than normal lung. Shorter survival was associated with higher TCR diversity in tumors.

The library came from three nested PCR rounds adapted from ARM-PCR protocols. MiXCR, run by TCRdb on the multiplex PCR reads, gives a single entry per CDR3 protein. The table records 89,000 or so distinct CDR3 sequences, about three fifths of them present only once. The sample was lung tumor tissue. The chain carries TRBV11-2 and TRBJ2-1, with D possibly being TRBD2 (5 bases). The sequence came from a man between 65 and 85 years old with non-small cell lung cancer. The CDR3 reads CASSLNLLVDEQSF. The CDR3 DNA is TGTGCCAGCAGCTTAAATCTACTAGTCGATGAGCAGTCCTTC.